This TCR beta chain was captured by sequencing in a study of T cell repertoires in cytomegalovirus infection. General study findings and limits: Using cumulative public TCR beta family frequency, the authors identified those who carried CMV together with the relevant HLA.

This CDR3 comprises 11 residues. Germline V CDR1 and CDR2: SEHNR, FQNEAQ (reference sequence). V shed 2 bases and J shed 7 bases, with 6 bases lying between them. TCRdb independently ran MiXCR on the reads; one entry per CDR3 protein. This table holds roughly 570,000 distinct CDR3 sequences, 40% found once. Points on this clonotype: Its cognate antigen is unknown.

The chain uses TRBV7-9 and TRBJ2-7; D gene unclear. This specimen consisted of cultured PBMCs, obtained from culture after CMV antigen stimulation. This sequence originates from a human donor in good health (CMV status not recorded). Some clones in this sample may be carry-over from other donors' samples. Here the CDR3 reads CASSLKEEQYF. CDR3 nucleotides: TGTGCCAGCAGCTTAAAGGAAGAGCAGTACTTC.